The subject of this entry is one T cell receptor beta chain. Its specificity is unknown. The germline V gene encodes CDR1 MDHEN and CDR2 SYDVKM. The CDR3 totals 15 residues. V was trimmed by 2 bases and J by 4 bases, leaving 14 bases between them. Vbeta (60) and Jbeta (13) primers were used in the PCR. Measured with immunoSEQ multiplex PCR; TCRdb has only the in-frame clones, and not every one. In the table there are fewer than 150,000 clones, around 75% of which are singletons. These data come from a study of cytomegalovirus exposure and HLA in healthy donors. Whole-study findings and limits: Further analysis, carried out later, found HLA-associated TCR beta chains more clonally expanded than equally common other chains. Altogether, 160 or so TCR beta chains were recorded as cytomegalovirus-associated.

The sample taken for sequencing was PBMCs. V is TRBV28 and J is TRBJ1-1, with a tentative D call TRBD1 (5 bases). The TCR comes from a man aged 30 to 39 in good health and CMV-seronegative. CDR3 residues: CASSLGTREGTEAFF. DNA of the CDR3: TGTGCCAGCAGTTTAGGGACCAGGGAGGGCACTGAAGCTTTCTTT.